The 23 T cell receptor beta chains below all came from one sample that was sequenced in a study of T cell repertoires in cytomegalovirus infection. TCRdb used MiXCR to reprocess the reads, holding one entry per CDR3 protein. Among 700,000 to 850,000 distinct CDR3 sequences, approximately 30% were seen once, and the ten largest hold roughly an eighth. These receptors' antigens are unknown. The material sequenced was cultured CD8+ T cells from PBMCs, taken from culture after CMV antigen stimulation. Receptors were obtained from a human donor in good health (CMV status not recorded). Some clones in this sample may be carry-over from other donors' samples.

The chain is built from TRBV27 and TRBJ2-7; 9 bases fit TRBD1. The CDR3 is made up of 14 amino acids. Germline values: CDR1 MNHEY, CDR2 SMNVEV (reference sequence). J gave up 3 bases and V 3 bases, and 3 bases lay outside the gene matches. CDR3: CASSLRTGVYEQYV. The DNA of the CDR3 is TGTGCCAGCAGTTTGAGGACAGGGGTCTACGAGCAGTACGTC.

V gene TRBV10-2 combines with J gene TRBJ1-1, with D unclear. The CDR3 sequence is 12 residues long. V was shortened by 3 bases and J by 3 bases, with 5 bases between the two germline ends. CDR1 is WSHSY, CDR2 SAAADI, per germline. CDR3 sequence (DNA): TGCGCCAGCAGTGACAAGGACACTGAAGCTTTCTTT. Amino acids: CASSDKDTEAFF.

The genes are TRBV4-3 and TRBJ2-1, with D perhaps TRBD2 (7 bases). Per the germline V gene, CDR1 is LGHNA and CDR2 is YSLEER. Deletions cut 4 bases from V and 9 bases from J, with 16 bases between. The length of the CDR3 is 14 residues. The CDR3 bases are TGCGCCAGCAGCCGGGCGGGGGCGGATGGTGAGCAGTTCTTC. It translates to CASSRAGADGEQFF.

This clonotype occurred a few times. The chain is built from TRBV6-1 and TRBJ2-7; 9 positions match TRBD1. Germline V gives CDR1 MNHNS, CDR2 SASEGT. V lost 11 bases and J lost 6; bases outside the gene matches: 8. The CDR3 runs 12 residues. CDR3 sequence reads: CAGTGPFFEQYF. The DNA of the CDR3 is TGTGCCGGGACAGGGCCATTTTTCGAGCAGTACTTC.

The chain carries TRBV6-1 and TRBJ1-5, with TRBD1 matching over 9 bases. Germline loops: CDR1 MNHNS, CDR2 SASEGT. The V and J ends lost 4 bases and 4 bases, in that order; junction bases with no gene match: 5. This CDR3 has 15 residues. This CDR3 is CASSGGTGSNQPQHF. For the CDR3, the DNA is TGTGCCAGCAGTGGAGGGACAGGGTCTAATCAGCCCCAGCATTTT.

In its sample, this clonotype was seen a few times. V and J are TRBV29-1 and TRBJ1-2; D is unresolved. The CDR3 sequence is 11 residues long. The V gene's germline CDR1 is SQVTM and CDR2 ANQGSEA. V lost 1 base and J 2 bases, leaving 2 bases between the germline ends. DNA for the CDR3: TGCAGCGTTGAAGGGAACTATGGCTACACCTTC. Translating gives CSVEGNYGYTF.

This clonotype occurred a few times. J is TRBJ2-7 and V is TRBV7-8, with 9 nucleotides matching TRBD2. With 1 base clipped from V and 3 bases from J, the junction kept 4 bases outside the gene matches. Per germline, CDR1 SGHVS and CDR2 FQNEAQ. The CDR3 is 15 residues long. The CDR3 sequence: CASSLELAGNYEQYV. The CDR3 coding sequence is TGTGCCAGCAGCTTAGAGCTAGCGGGGAACTACGAGCAGTACGTC.

The chain joins TRBV7-8 to TRBJ1-6; possibly TRBD1 for D (6 bases). In germline, CDR1 is SGHVS, CDR2 FQNEAQ. This CDR3 comprises 13 residues. Trimming removed 7 bases at V and 10 bases at J, with 14 bases between. The CDR3 nucleotides are TGTGCCAGCACCGACAGGCTTGGATCACCCCTCCACTTT. Translated, it gives CASTDRLGSPLHF. Based on the CDR3 plus reference TRBV7-8 and TRBJ1-6, the full variable domain is GAGVSQSPRYKVAKRGQDVALRCDPISGHVSLFWYQQALGQGPEFLTYFQNEAQLDKSGLPSDRFFAERPEGSVSTLKIQRTQQEDSAVYLCASTDRLGSPLHFGNGTRLTVT.

This clonotype was found many times. The chain has TRBV29-1 and TRBJ2-5, with 8 bases matching TRBD2. The CDR3 loop spans 15 amino acids. Germline V gives CDR1 SQVTM, CDR2 ANQGSEA. J was trimmed by 4 bases and V by 6 bases; bases with no gene match: 13. Here the CDR3 DNA reads TGCAGCGTCGCCTCCCGGGGGGGCCAGGGAGAGACCCAGTACTTC. Encoded protein: CSVASRGGQGETQYF.

Remarks on this clonotype: The junction and the germline gene differ at one end; a read error may be behind it. The rearrangement joins TRBV6-5 to TRBJ2-2; 11 bases match TRBD1. The CDR3 covers 14 residues. Germline loops: CDR1 MNHEY, CDR2 SVGAGI. The CDR3 sequence: CASSGQGAGGELFF. The CDR3, as DNA: TGTGCCAGCAGCGGACAGGGGGCGGGCGGGGAGCTTTTTTTT.

The chain couples TRBV7-6 to TRBJ2-7; D might be TRBD2 (6 bases). Germline-derived CDR1 and CDR2 are SGHVS and FNYEAQ. The CDR3 is made up of 13 amino acids. Trimming pared 2 bases from V and 2 bases from J, leaving 7 bases between. The CDR3 sequence is CASSLWGAYEQYF. The CDR3 DNA sequence: TGTGCCAGCAGCTTATGGGGGGCCTACGAGCAGTACTTC.

The rearrangement uses TRBV19 and TRBJ2-3; D may be TRBD1 (5 bases). CDR1 and CDR2 from the germline V gene are LNHDA and SQIVND (reference sequence). This CDR3 has 14 amino acids. Trimming took 5 bases from V and 0 from J, leaving 9 bases between them. CDR3 DNA sequence: TGTGCCAGTAGTGTCGACAGTAGCACAGATACGCAGTATTTT. Encoded protein: CASSVDSSTDTQYF.

The chain uses TRBV10-3 and TRBJ1-6; TRBD1 might be the D (5 bases). CDR3 size: 15 residues. V was clipped by 6 bases and J by 7 bases, with 16 bases between them. In germline, CDR1 is ENHRY, CDR2 SYGVKD. The chain's CDR3 is CAIRESSGSNSPLHF. The CDR3 region has the DNA TGTGCCATCAGGGAATCTTCAGGGTCGAATTCACCCCTCCACTTT.

Comment on this clonotype: This may be a read error, as it is one base from a much larger clone. V and J are TRBV7-6 and TRBJ2-3; 16 bases fit TRBD2. The J segment lost 0 bases and the V segment lost 5 bases, leaving 11 bases of the junction unmatched. Per the germline V gene, CDR1 is SGHVS and CDR2 is FNYEAQ. The CDR3 covers 20 residues. For the CDR3, the DNA is TGTGCCAGCAGCCACCAGACCGGGACTAGCGGGGGGGAGAGCACAGATACGCAGTATTTT. It translates to CASSHQTGTSGGESTDTQYF.

This clonotype was seen a few times. The chain carries TRBV6-5 and TRBJ2-2, with 7 bases that match TRBD1. Per the germline V gene, CDR1 is MNHEY and CDR2 is SVGAGI. V lost 2 bases to trimming and J lost 2 bases; unmatched junction nucleotides: 11. CDR3 size: 18 residues. The CDR3 DNA sequence: TGTGCCAGCAGTTACAACAGGGGTAGAGGAGCCAACACCGGGGAGCTGTTTTTT. This encodes CASSYNRGRGANTGELFF.

On this clonotype: The junction differs from germline at one of its ends, possibly a read error. The chain carries TRBV7-6 and TRBJ2-2, with D perhaps being TRBD1 or TRBD2 (5 bases each). This CDR3 has 18 residues. Germline assignment: CDR1 SGHVS and CDR2 FNYEAQ. This CDR3 reads CVSSSDGIGASNTGELFF. The CDR3 DNA reads TGTGTCAGCAGCTCGGACGGGATTGGGGCTTCGAATACCGGGGAGCTGTTTTTT. Filled out from reference TRBV7-6 and TRBJ2-2, the complete variable domain reads GAGVSQSPRYKVTKRGQDVALRCDPISGHVSLYWYRQALGQGPEFLTYFNYEAQQDKSGLPNDRFSAERPEGSISTLTIQRTEQRDSAMYRCVSSSDGIGASNTGELFFGEGSRLTVL.

This clonotype has at least ten counts. V gene TRBV7-9 combines with J gene TRBJ1-5; D not certain. V shed 1 base and J shed 6 bases, with 13 bases lying between them. This CDR3 has 15 amino acids. The germline V gene encodes CDR1 SEHNR and CDR2 FQNEAQ (reference sequence). The CDR3 is CASSLEGVPSQPQHF. In DNA, the CDR3 is TGTGCCAGCAGCTTAGAAGGAGTACCTAGTCAGCCCCAGCATTTT.

This clonotype was observed a handful of times. V gene TRBV7-9 combines with J gene TRBJ2-3; D might be TRBD1 (6 bases). From germline, CDR1 is SEHNR and CDR2 FQNEAQ (reference sequence). The CDR3 covers 17 residues. The V gene lost 0 bases and the J gene lost 3 bases, with 16 bases spanning the gap. The CDR3 reads CASSLAVVQGGTDTQYF. The CDR3 DNA follows: TGTGCCAGCAGCTTAGCTGTCGTACAGGGCGGGACAGATACGCAGTATTTT.

This chain connects TRBV7-9 to TRBJ2-7; D is ambiguous. Germline-derived CDR1 and CDR2 are SEHNR and FQNEAQ (reference sequence). This CDR3 spans 14 amino acids. Trimming cost V 5 bases and J 4 bases, with 15 bases left between them. For the CDR3, the DNA is TGTGCCAGCAGCCCAGAGTCGGGCCAGTACGAGCAGTACGTC. It is translated as CASSPESGQYEQYV.

This clonotype was observed a few times. CDR3 residues: CASSPGAPTLGAFF. The CDR3 DNA is TGTGCCAGCAGCCCGGGTGCGCCGACTCTGGGAGCTTTCTTT. The chain is built from TRBV7-8 and TRBJ1-1; D not certain. This CDR3 is 14 amino acids long. The ends were cut back, 5 bases at V and 10 bases at J, with 20 bases in the middle. The germline V gene encodes CDR1 SGHVS and CDR2 FQNEAQ.

Written as DNA, the CDR3 is TGCAGCGTTGAAGACTCCTCGCGGGGGATATATGTTGGCTACACCTTC. Protein: CSVEDSSRGIYVGYTF. The chain recombines TRBV29-1 with TRBJ1-2; D possibly corresponds to TRBD1 (5 bases). Germline CDR1 is SQVTM and CDR2 is ANQGSEA. The V and J ends lost 0 bases and 7 bases respectively, with 21 bases between them. This CDR3 spans 16 amino acids.

V is TRBV7-9 and J is TRBJ2-1, with no clear D. The CDR3 length is 15 residues. CDR1 is SEHNR and CDR2 is FQNEAQ in the germline V gene (reference sequence). Trimming took 3 bases from V and 1 from J, leaving 10 bases between them. The CDR3 region is CASSFPARSYNEQFF. CDR3 DNA: TGTGCCAGCAGCTTCCCGGCGCGGTCCTACAATGAGCAGTTCTTC.

The J gene is TRBJ1-1, the V gene TRBV6-6; the match to TRBD1 covers 7 bases. Germline V gene sequence: CDR1 MNHNY, CDR2 SVGAGI (reference sequence). The CDR3 is made up of 16 amino acids. V gave up 6 bases and J gave up 4 bases; unmatched junction bases: 14. DNA of the CDR3: TGTGCCAGCAGCCCCTTGGGCAGGGGGACAGCCACTGAAGCTTTCTTT. Residues: CASSPLGRGTATEAFF.